This section outlines one T cell receptor (beta chain) sequence together with its context. This sample is part of a study of blood T cell repertoires in COVID-19. At the level of the study: From the United States, Italy and Spain came samples of acute and convalescent COVID-19.

V was shortened by 7 bases and J by 1 base, with 14 bases between the two germline ends. The CDR3 is made up of 15 amino acids. Germline V lookup: CDR1 WSHSY, CDR2 SAAADI. Generated by immunoSEQ multiplex PCR, the TCRdb table keeps only in-frame clones and is missing some. Among some 150,000 clones listed, around 83% were seen once. The clonotype was recovered from a woman aged 55-69 years with acute or convalescent COVID-19. The chain combines TRBV10-2 with TRBJ1-3; possible D gene TRBD1, 6 bases. The sample taken for sequencing was peripheral blood. The CDR3 reads CASKAGGASGNTIYF. DNA for the CDR3: TGCGCCAGCAAGGCGGGGGGCGCTTCTGGAAACACCATATATTTT.